The source of this T cell receptor (beta chain) is a study of lymphopenia after photon versus proton radiotherapy. Findings and limits, study-wide: After lymphocyte nadir, photon-treated repertoires showed oligoclonal expansion, especially CD8+ Temra.

Concerning this clone: Its specificity is not known.

Using immunoSEQ multiplex PCR, the repertoire was profiled, and TCRdb retains in-frame clones only, with some absent. The sample has under 20,000 clones; 75% to 90% are singletons. The CDR3 is 16 residues long. V lost 0 bases, J lost 3 bases, and 14 bases lay in between. Per the germline V gene, CDR1 is GTSNPN and CDR2 is SVGIG (reference sequence). Sequenced material: peripheral blood, taken from a patient treated with proton-based radiotherapy. The J gene is TRBJ1-4, the V gene TRBV30; no firm D call. This TCR came from a man between 65 and 80 years old with pancreatic cancer. The CDR3 sequence is CAWSVGGHGANEKLFF. The CDR3 nucleotides read TGTGCCTGGAGTGTTGGAGGGCACGGAGCTAATGAAAAACTGTTTTTT.